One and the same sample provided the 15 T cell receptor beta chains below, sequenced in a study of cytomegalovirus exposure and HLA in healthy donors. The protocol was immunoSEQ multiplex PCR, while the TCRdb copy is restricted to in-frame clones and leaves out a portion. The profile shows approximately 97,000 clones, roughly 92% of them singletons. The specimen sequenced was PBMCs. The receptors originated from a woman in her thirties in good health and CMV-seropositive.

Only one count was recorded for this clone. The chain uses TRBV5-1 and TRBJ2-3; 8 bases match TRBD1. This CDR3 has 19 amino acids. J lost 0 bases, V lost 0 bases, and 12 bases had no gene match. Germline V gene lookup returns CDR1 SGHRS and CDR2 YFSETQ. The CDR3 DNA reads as TGCGCCAGCAGCTTGGGGAAACTTCGGACAGGGCCTAGCACAGATACGCAGTATTTT. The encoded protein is CASSLGKLRTGPSTDTQYF.

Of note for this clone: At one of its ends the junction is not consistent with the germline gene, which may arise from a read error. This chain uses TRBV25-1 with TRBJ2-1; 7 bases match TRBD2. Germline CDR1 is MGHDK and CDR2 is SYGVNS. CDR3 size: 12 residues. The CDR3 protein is CASGSWREILIF. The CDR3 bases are TGTGCCAGCGGGAGCTGGCGGGAGATCTTGATCTTC.

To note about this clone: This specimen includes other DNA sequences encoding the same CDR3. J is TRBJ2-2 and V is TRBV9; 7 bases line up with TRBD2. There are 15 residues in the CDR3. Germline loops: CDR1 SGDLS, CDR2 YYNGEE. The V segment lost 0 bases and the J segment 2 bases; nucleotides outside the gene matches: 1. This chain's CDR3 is CASSVGGSNTGELFF. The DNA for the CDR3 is TGTGCCAGCAGCGTAGGCGGGAGTAACACCGGGGAGCTGTTTTTT.

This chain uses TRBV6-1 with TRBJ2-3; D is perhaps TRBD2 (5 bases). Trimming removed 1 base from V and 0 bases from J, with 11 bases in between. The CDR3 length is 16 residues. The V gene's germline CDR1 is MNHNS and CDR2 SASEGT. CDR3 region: CASSEVLASSTDTQYF. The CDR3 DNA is TGTGCCAGCAGTGAAGTCTTAGCGTCTAGCACAGATACGCAGTATTTT.

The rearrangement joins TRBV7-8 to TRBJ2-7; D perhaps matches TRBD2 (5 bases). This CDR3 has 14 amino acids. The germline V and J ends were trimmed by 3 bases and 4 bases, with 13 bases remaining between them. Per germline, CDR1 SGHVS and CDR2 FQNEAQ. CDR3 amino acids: CASSFGERKYEQYF. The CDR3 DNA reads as TGTGCCAGCAGCTTCGGGGAGCGCAAGTACGAGCAGTACTTC.

This CDR3 is CASSRVSGRGGWNEQFF. Written as DNA, the CDR3 is TGTGCCAGCAGTCGGGTTAGCGGGAGAGGGGGTTGGAATGAGCAGTTCTTC. This chain links TRBV5-4 with TRBJ2-1; 9 bases align to TRBD2. Germline assignment: CDR1 SGHNT and CDR2 YYREEE (reference sequence). This CDR3 contains 17 residues. The V and J ends lost 5 bases and 7 bases, in that order; junction bases with no gene match: 16.

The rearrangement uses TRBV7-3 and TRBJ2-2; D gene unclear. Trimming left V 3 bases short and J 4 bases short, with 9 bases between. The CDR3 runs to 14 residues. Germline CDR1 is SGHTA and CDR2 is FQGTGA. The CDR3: CASSFSGVTGELFF. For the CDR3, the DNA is TGTGCCAGCAGCTTCTCGGGTGTCACCGGGGAGCTGTTTTTT.

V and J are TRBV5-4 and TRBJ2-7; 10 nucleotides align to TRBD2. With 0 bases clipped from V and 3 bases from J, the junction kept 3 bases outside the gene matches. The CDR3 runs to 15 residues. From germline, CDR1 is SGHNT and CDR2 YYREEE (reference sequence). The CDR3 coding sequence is TGTGCCAGCAGCTTGGATGCTAGCGGGAGCTACGAGCAGTACTTC. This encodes CASSLDASGSYEQYF.

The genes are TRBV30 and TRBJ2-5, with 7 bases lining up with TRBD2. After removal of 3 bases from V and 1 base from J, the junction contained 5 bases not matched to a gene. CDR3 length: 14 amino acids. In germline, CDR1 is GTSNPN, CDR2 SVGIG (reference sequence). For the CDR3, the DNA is TGTGCCTGGAGAGGCCTAGCGGCCCAAGAGACCCAGTACTTC. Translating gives CAWRGLAAQETQYF.

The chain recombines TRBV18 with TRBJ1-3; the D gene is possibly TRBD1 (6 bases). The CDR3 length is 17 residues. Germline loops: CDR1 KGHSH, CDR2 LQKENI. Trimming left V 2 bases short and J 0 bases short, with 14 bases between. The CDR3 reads CASSPSGQHFSGNTIYF. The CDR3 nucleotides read TGTGCCAGCTCACCATCGGGACAACACTTCTCTGGAAACACCATATATTTT.

The DNA for the CDR3 is TGTGCCAGCAGCATCTTAGCGGGAGGGGCCTACAATGAGCAGTTCTTC. Translated, it gives CASSILAGGAYNEQFF. The J gene is TRBJ2-1, the V gene TRBV9, with TRBD2 identical over 11 bases. The trim removed 4 bases at V and 2 bases at J, leaving 5 bases unmatched. The CDR3 is made up of 16 amino acids. Germline CDR1 and CDR2: SGDLS and YYNGEE.

The CDR3 region is CASSIVGGRPYNEQFF. The CDR3 DNA is TGTGCCAGTAGTATAGTGGGCGGGAGGCCATACAATGAGCAGTTCTTC. V and J are TRBV19 and TRBJ2-1, with 8 bases lining up with TRBD2. CDR1 LNHDA and CDR2 SQIVND come from the germline V gene (reference sequence). This CDR3 region has 16 residues. Trimming at V came to 1 base and at J to 4 bases, leaving 6 bases not matched to a gene.

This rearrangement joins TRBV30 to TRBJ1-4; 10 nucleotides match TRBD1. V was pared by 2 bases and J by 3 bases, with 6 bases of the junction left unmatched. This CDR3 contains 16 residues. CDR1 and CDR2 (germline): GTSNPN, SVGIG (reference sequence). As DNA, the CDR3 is TGTGCCTGGAGTCGGGGACAGGGGATTTCTAATGAAAAACTGTTTTTT. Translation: CAWSRGQGISNEKLFF.

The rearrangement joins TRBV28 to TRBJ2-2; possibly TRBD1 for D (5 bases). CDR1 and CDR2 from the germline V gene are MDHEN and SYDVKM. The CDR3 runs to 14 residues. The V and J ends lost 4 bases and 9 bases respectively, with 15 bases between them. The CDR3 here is CASSSSLGRRELFF. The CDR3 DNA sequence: TGTGCCAGCAGTTCCTCATTGGGGCGCCGGGAGCTGTTTTTT.

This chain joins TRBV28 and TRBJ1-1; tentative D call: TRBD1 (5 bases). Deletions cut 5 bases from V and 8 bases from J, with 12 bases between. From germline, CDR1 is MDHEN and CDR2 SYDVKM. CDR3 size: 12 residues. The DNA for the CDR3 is TGTGCCAGCAGTGACAGCCCTATCGAAGCTTTCTTT. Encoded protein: CASSDSPIEAFF.